Shown below are 25 T cell receptor beta chains from a single sample sequenced in a study of cytomegalovirus exposure and HLA in healthy donors. Sequenced by immunoSEQ multiplex PCR; TCRdb stores in-frame clones only, minus some. The sample records some 330,000 clones, roughly 90% being singletons. Input material: PBMCs. The receptors were sampled from a woman under 30 in good health and CMV-seronegative.

This sequence joins TRBV2 and TRBJ2-3, with a weak D call TRBD1 (6 bases). CDR3 length equals 15 residues. Germline assignment: CDR1 SNHLY and CDR2 FYNNEI. V dropped 3 bases and J dropped 1 base, with 11 bases sitting between them. The CDR3 sequence is CASSDRGKGTDTQYF. CDR3 DNA: TGTGCCAGCAGTGACAGGGGCAAGGGCACAGATACGCAGTATTTT. The whole variable domain, filled in from reference TRBV2 and TRBJ2-3, reads EPEVTQTPSHQVTQMGQEVILRCVPISNHLYFYWYRQILGQKVEFLVSFYNNEISEKSEIFDDQFSVERPDGSNFTLKIRSTKLEDSAMYFCASSDRGKGTDTQYFGPGTRLTVL.

The chain couples TRBV2 to TRBJ2-1, with 12 nucleotides matching TRBD2. Trimming removed 3 bases from V and 4 bases from J; junction bases left unmatched: 10. Germline V CDR1 and CDR2: SNHLY, FYNNEI. The CDR3 loop spans 18 amino acids. DNA for the CDR3: TGTGCCAGCAGTGATGAGAAATCTAGCGGGAGGGGTTACAATGAGCAGTTCTTC. Protein sequence: CASSDEKSSGRGYNEQFF.

This clone was recorded once. This rearrangement joins TRBV4-1 to TRBJ2-1; D is uncertain. The V and J ends lost 5 bases and 15 bases respectively, with 17 bases between them. The CDR3 is 12 amino acids. The germline CDR1 and CDR2 sequences are MGHRA and YSYEKL. CDR3 residues: CASSSLDWALFF. CDR3 sequence (DNA): TGCGCCAGCAGCTCACTTGATTGGGCCCTGTTCTTC.

V is TRBV29-1 and J is TRBJ1-1; D call uncertain. The germline gives CDR1 SQVTM, CDR2 ANQGSEA. V was trimmed by 7 bases and J by 5 bases, leaving 20 bases between them. The CDR3 runs 14 residues. The CDR3 is CSATQGTTGTEAFF. CDR3 DNA sequence: TGCAGCGCCACCCAAGGTACTACGGGAACTGAAGCTTTCTTT.

The V gene is TRBV15, the J gene TRBJ2-7; the D gene is possibly TRBD2 (6 bases). V gave up 1 base and J gave up 0 bases, with 13 bases separating them. The germline V gene encodes CDR1 LNHNV and CDR2 YYDKDF (reference sequence). This CDR3 contains 16 residues. CDR3: CATSRGRAGSSYEQYF. The CDR3, as DNA: TGTGCCACCAGCAGAGGGAGGGCAGGCAGCTCCTACGAGCAGTACTTC.

The J gene is TRBJ1-2, the V gene TRBV7-2, with D possibly TRBD1 on 6 matching bases. The germline V gene has CDR1 SGHTA and CDR2 FQGNSA. The CDR3 extends over 14 amino acids. The V and J ends lost 6 bases and 2 bases respectively, with 13 bases between them. The CDR3 DNA follows: TGTGCCAGCAGACGGACAGAGATAAACTATGGCTACACCTTC. Protein product: CASRRTEINYGYTF.

The chain combines TRBV29-1 with TRBJ1-1, with 8 nucleotides matching TRBD1. This CDR3 has 15 residues. From germline, CDR1 is SQVTM and CDR2 ANQGSEA. V dropped 4 bases and J dropped 5; count of bases not matched to a gene: 12. The DNA of the CDR3 is TGCAGCGTTGTTTATCCGACAGGGGTTCGAACTGAAGCTTTCTTT. It is translated as CSVVYPTGVRTEAFF.

The chain couples TRBV6-6 to TRBJ2-7; the match to TRBD2 covers 10 bases. CDR3 length: 16 amino acids. Germline trimming cut 3 bases from V and 4 bases from J; bases unmatched to any gene: 9. Germline-derived CDR1 and CDR2 are MNHNY and SVGAGI (reference sequence). DNA of the CDR3: TGTGCCAGCAGTTATAGCGGGAGGATGGGGTGGTACGAGCAGTACTTC. Its translation: CASSYSGRMGWYEQYF.

This clone was seen a few times. The chain links TRBV6-5 to TRBJ1-2, with TRBD1 as a possible D gene (5 bases). The CDR3 has 14 amino acids. V lost 2 bases, J lost 8 bases, and 15 bases lay in between. Germline V gene lookup returns CDR1 MNHEY and CDR2 SVGAGI. DNA for the CDR3: TGTGCCAGCAGTTACGATCGCAGGGAACACGGCTACACCTTC. Translated, it gives CASSYDRREHGYTF.

The V and J genes are TRBV13 and TRBJ2-5, with D perhaps matching TRBD2 (5 bases). With 6 bases removed from V and 5 bases from J, the gap between germline ends came to 13 bases. The CDR3 contains 13 residues. The germline V gene has CDR1 PRHDT and CDR2 FYEKMQ (reference sequence). The CDR3 coding sequence is TGTGCCAGCAGTCCACTAGGGTCGGAGACCCAGTACTTC. It is translated as CASSPLGSETQYF.

This chain uses TRBV19 with TRBJ1-5; 7 bases align to TRBD1. The germline V gene encodes CDR1 LNHDA and CDR2 SQIVND (reference sequence). V lost 3 bases to trimming and J lost 3 bases; unmatched junction nucleotides: 2. The CDR3 is made up of 14 amino acids. CDR3 amino acids: CASSIRGNNQPQHF. In DNA form, the CDR3 reads TGTGCCAGTAGTATCAGGGGGAACAATCAGCCCCAGCATTTT.

The chain joins TRBV7-9 to TRBJ1-2, with no clear D. The length of the CDR3 is 13 residues. Germline CDR1 is SEHNR and CDR2 is FQNEAQ (reference sequence). V dropped 7 bases and J dropped 0 bases, with 9 bases sitting between them. The CDR3 bases are TGTGCCAGCACCGAGGGAGCTAACTATGGCTACACCTTC. It is translated as CASTEGANYGYTF.

In DNA, the CDR3 is TGTGCCATCAGCTCAGGACTAACCTACAATGAGCAGTTCTTC. Amino acid sequence: CAISSGLTYNEQFF. The J gene is TRBJ2-1, the V gene TRBV10-3; the D gene is possibly TRBD2 (6 bases). Looked up from germline, CDR1 is ENHRY and CDR2 is SYGVKD. V was clipped by 6 bases and J by 2 bases, with 11 bases between them. The CDR3 is 14 residues long.

The DNA of the CDR3 is TGTGCCAGCAGTTTATCGGTAGGCGATAGCGGAAACAATGAGCAGTTCTTC. Amino acids: CASSLSVGDSGNNEQFF. The V gene is TRBV27, the J gene TRBJ2-1; a weak D match, TRBD2 (6 bases). With 0 bases removed from V and 5 bases from J, the gap between germline ends came to 17 bases. CDR3 length: 17 residues. Germline V gene data show CDR1 as MNHEY and CDR2 as SMNVEV (reference sequence).

V is TRBV30 and J is TRBJ2-7; 10 nucleotides line up with TRBD1. The CDR3 runs to 13 residues. Per the germline V gene, CDR1 is GTSNPN and CDR2 is SVGIG (reference sequence). V lost 5 bases and J lost 7; bases outside the gene matches: 8. CDR3 sequence: CAWAKGQGREQYF. The CDR3 coding sequence is TGTGCCTGGGCTAAGGGACAGGGGAGAGAGCAGTACTTC.

About this clone: The junction departs from germline at one end; a sequencing error may be responsible. J is TRBJ1-1 and V is TRBV2, with D uncertain. Germline lookup yields CDR1 SNHLY and CDR2 FYNNEI. CDR3 size: 13 residues. The CDR3 protein is CASSETLNSEAFF. Here the CDR3 DNA reads TGTGCCAGCAGTGAAACCCTTAACAGTGAAGCTTTCTTT. The full variable domain, rest sourced from reference TRBV2 and TRBJ1-1, is EPEVTQTPSHQVTQMGQEVILRCVPISNHLYFYWYRQILGQKVEFLVSFYNNEISEKSEIFDDQFSVERPDGSNFTLKIRSTKLEDSAMYFCASSETLNSEAFFGQGTRLTVV.

This clone turned up a few times. Other nucleotide sequences from this sample produce the same CDR3. The CDR3 nucleotides are TGTGCCAGCAGTTCTAGGTACGAGCAGTACTTC. Its translation: CASSSRYEQYF. The chain couples TRBV6-5 to TRBJ2-7; D unresolved. In germline, CDR1 is MNHEY, CDR2 SVGAGI. The CDR3 length is 11 residues. The V end was cut by 4 bases, the J end by 4 bases, with 5 bases between.

The chain has TRBV18 and TRBJ2-7, with D possibly being TRBD1 (7 bases). V was cut by 3 bases and J by 0 bases, with 12 bases left in between. Germline V lookup: CDR1 KGHSH, CDR2 LQKENI. The CDR3 runs 15 residues. The CDR3, as DNA: TGTGCCAGCTCACCGGGGGGACAGAGCTCCTACGAGCAGTACTTC. Protein product: CASSPGGQSSYEQYF.

The CDR3 nucleotides read TGCGCCAGCAGCCAAGGATCCAGCGGAGATTACGAGCAGTACTTC. This gives the protein CASSQGSSGDYEQYF. The chain combines TRBV4-3 with TRBJ2-7, with a possible D match to TRBD2 (5 bases). V gave up 1 base and J gave up 4 bases, with 14 bases separating them. Germline CDR1 LGHNA, CDR2 YSLEER. The CDR3 covers 15 residues.

The gene calls are TRBV27 and TRBJ2-7, with D maybe TRBD1 (6 bases). The CDR3 is 13 residues long. V was cut by 5 bases and J by 6 bases, with 14 bases left in between. Germline V gene sequence: CDR1 MNHEY, CDR2 SMNVEV (reference sequence). The CDR3 reads CASSTGWGFEQYF. The CDR3 DNA sequence: TGTGCCAGCAGTACAGGGTGGGGGTTCGAGCAGTACTTC.

This clone was seen more than once but under ten times. The rearrangement uses TRBV29-1 and TRBJ2-2; D is possibly TRBD1 (6 bases). The germline V gene has CDR1 SQVTM and CDR2 ANQGSEA. Trimming pared 7 bases from V and 4 bases from J, leaving 10 bases between. This CDR3 has 12 amino acids. Here the CDR3 reads CSGGTPTGELFF. The DNA for the CDR3 is TGCAGCGGAGGGACACCCACCGGGGAGCTGTTTTTT.

The V and J genes are TRBV27 and TRBJ1-1; 7 bases agree with TRBD1. Per the germline V gene, CDR1 is MNHEY and CDR2 is SMNVEV (reference sequence). With V trimmed by 3 bases and J by 4 bases, 14 bases remained unmatched. CDR3 length: 17 residues. CDR3 residues: CASSLPPSGRTGTEAFF. Written as DNA, the CDR3 is TGTGCCAGCAGTTTGCCCCCCTCTGGTAGGACAGGCACTGAAGCTTTCTTT.

This clone was recorded a few times. V and J are TRBV4-2 and TRBJ2-7; 11 positions agree with TRBD2. CDR1 and CDR2 (germline): LGHNA, YNFKEQ. V gave up 1 base and J gave up 2 bases; unmatched junction bases: 4. This CDR3 contains 16 residues. CDR3 sequence (DNA): TGTGCCAGCAGCCAAGCCCAGACTAGCGGGGCCTACGAGCAGTACTTC. Encoded protein: CASSQAQTSGAYEQYF.

The rearrangement joins TRBV5-6 to TRBJ2-3; 9 bases fit TRBD2. From germline, CDR1 is SGHDT and CDR2 YYEEEE. The CDR3 is 18 residues long. J gave up 3 bases and V 4 bases, and 15 bases lay outside the gene matches. The chain's CDR3 is CASSALDLAGSMTDTQYF. DNA for the CDR3: TGTGCCAGCAGCGCGCTCGATCTAGCGGGATCGATGACAGATACGCAGTATTTT.

The chain joins TRBV6-5 to TRBJ2-7; D is ambiguous. V gave up 2 bases and J gave up 2 bases, with 13 bases separating them. Germline assignment: CDR1 MNHEY and CDR2 SVGAGI. The CDR3 extends over 15 amino acids. The CDR3 sequence is CASSYSYLLAYEQYF. DNA for the CDR3: TGTGCCAGCAGTTACAGTTACTTACTGGCCTACGAGCAGTACTTC.